This is a list of T cell receptor beta chains from one sample in a study of shared clonotypes between healthy human individuals. Data came from immunoSEQ multiplex PCR; TCRdb stores just in-frame clones and leaves some out. Of 1.5 million to 2.5 million clones in the sample, roughly 94% were seen once. Sequenced: naive CD8+ T cells sorted from blood. The receptors stem from a man between 18 and 29 years old in good health. The CDR3 runs from the conserved cysteine through the conserved F or W. A D gene is named only where the DNA matches it firmly. For some rows the clone size is stated as once, few or many, or as a class when expanded; others skip it.

d_gene: -; abundance: -; v_gene: TRBV6-1; j_gene: TRBJ2-3; CDR3nt: TGTGCCAGCAGGTGGGCCGCGGGCACAGATACGCAGTATTTT; CDR3aa: CASRWAAGTDTQYF
d_gene: -; abundance: -; v_gene: TRBV10-1; j_gene: TRBJ2-1; CDR3nt: TGCGCCAGCAGTGAGTCAGGGGCTGGTGAGCAGTTCTTC; CDR3aa: CASSESGAGEQFF
d_gene: -; abundance: once; v_gene: TRBV4-1; j_gene: TRBJ2-5; CDR3nt: TGCGCCAGCAGCCAACGGGTGAGGGAGACCCAGTACTTC; CDR3aa: CASSQRVRETQYF
d_gene: -; abundance: -; v_gene: TRBV6-5; j_gene: TRBJ1-3; CDR3nt: TGTGCCAGCAGTGGACCCGTCTCTGGAAACACCATATATTTT; CDR3aa: CASSGPVSGNTIYF
d_gene: -; abundance: -; v_gene: TRBV28; j_gene: TRBJ2-7; CDR3nt: TGTGCCAGCAGTGCCGCAACACAGGGCTTCTCCTACGAGCAGTACTTC; CDR3aa: CASSAATQGFSYEQYF
d_gene: -; abundance: -; v_gene: TRBV4-1; j_gene: TRBJ1-3; CDR3nt: TGCGCCAGCAGCTTTTCGGGCGGGGGTACGGTGATCGACACCATATATTTT; CDR3aa: CASSFSGGGTVIDTIYF
d_gene: -; abundance: -; v_gene: TRBV27; j_gene: TRBJ2-1; CDR3nt: TGTGCCAGCAGCCCCAGTGCGGGGAACCTCTACAATGAGCAGTTCTTC; CDR3aa: CASSPSAGNLYNEQFF
d_gene: TRBD1; abundance: few; v_gene: TRBV5-6; j_gene: TRBJ1-2; CDR3nt: TGTGCCAGCAGCACGCGGACAGGGGGAGATGGCTACACCTTC; CDR3aa: CASSTRTGGDGYTF
d_gene: TRBD1; abundance: -; v_gene: TRBV4-2; j_gene: TRBJ2-7; CDR3nt: TGTGCCAGCAGCCAATGGGGAGGACAGGGAGCCTACGAGCAGTACTTC; CDR3aa: CASSQWGGQGAYEQYF
d_gene: -; abundance: once; v_gene: TRBV11-2; j_gene: TRBJ1-1; CDR3nt: TGTGCCAGCAGCTTAGTAGAAGAAGCTTTCTTT; CDR3aa: CASSLVEEAFF
d_gene: -; abundance: once; v_gene: TRBV5-4; j_gene: TRBJ1-2; CDR3nt: TGTGCCAGCAGCTTGTGGGGGGGAGAGGTCAATGGCTACACCTTC; CDR3aa: CASSLWGGEVNGYTF
d_gene: -; abundance: -; v_gene: TRBV5-1; j_gene: TRBJ2-6; CDR3nt: TGCGCCAGCAGCTTGGAACAGGGTCTGTCTGGGGCCAACGTCCTGACTTTC; CDR3aa: CASSLEQGLSGANVLTF
d_gene: -; abundance: -; v_gene: TRBV4-1; j_gene: TRBJ1-3; CDR3nt: TGCGCCAGCAGCCAAGGAGCCCTGGATTCGGTTGGAAACACCATATATTTT; CDR3aa: CASSQGALDSVGNTIYF
d_gene: TRBD1; abundance: -; v_gene: TRBV19; j_gene: TRBJ2-7; CDR3nt: TGTGCCAGTAGTATTGGGACAGCAGGCTACGAGCAGTACTTC; CDR3aa: CASSIGTAGYEQYF
d_gene: TRBD1; abundance: -; v_gene: TRBV13; j_gene: TRBJ2-5; CDR3nt: TGTGCCAGCAGCGTACTAATAACAGGGGTTTTAGGCCAAGAGACCCAGTACTTC; CDR3aa: CASSVLITGVLGQETQYF
d_gene: -; abundance: -; v_gene: TRBV7-9; j_gene: TRBJ1-3; CDR3nt: TGTGCCGGCAGCTCCTCAGGAAACACCATATATTTT; CDR3aa: CAGSSSGNTIYF
d_gene: -; abundance: -; v_gene: TRBV28; j_gene: TRBJ2-3; CDR3nt: TGTGCCAGCATACTAGCAGGGACAGATACGCAGTATTTT; CDR3aa: CASILAGTDTQYF
d_gene: -; abundance: -; v_gene: TRBV18; j_gene: TRBJ2-5; CDR3nt: TGTGCCAGCTCACCCCCCCGGGCAGGGGCAGAGACCCAGTACTTC; CDR3aa: CASSPPRAGAETQYF
d_gene: -; abundance: -; v_gene: TRBV2; j_gene: TRBJ2-3; CDR3nt: TGTGCCAGCAGCACCCTCCTAGATACGCAGTATTTT; CDR3aa: CASSTLLDTQYF
d_gene: -; abundance: -; v_gene: TRBV6-5; j_gene: TRBJ2-1; CDR3nt: TGTGCCGACAACGGGGGTCCCTACAATGAGCAGTTCTTC; CDR3aa: CADNGGPYNEQFF
d_gene: TRBD1; abundance: -; v_gene: TRBV5-6; j_gene: TRBJ1-5; CDR3nt: TGTGCCAGCAGCCTAGACAGGGATCAGCCCCAGCATTTT; CDR3aa: CASSLDRDQPQHF
d_gene: -; abundance: -; v_gene: TRBV6-5; j_gene: TRBJ2-5; CDR3nt: TGTGCCAGCAGTTACTCGTCGGCGGGAGAGACCCAGTACTTC; CDR3aa: CASSYSSAGETQYF
d_gene: TRBD2; abundance: -; v_gene: TRBV19; j_gene: TRBJ2-7; CDR3nt: TGTGCCAGTAGGTATCGACTAGCGGGGACCTACGAGCAGTACTTC; CDR3aa: CASRYRLAGTYEQYF
d_gene: -; abundance: -; v_gene: TRBV7-9; j_gene: TRBJ1-3; CDR3nt: TGTGCCAGCAGCTCCGGACAGAGCTCTGGAAACACCATATATTTT; CDR3aa: CASSSGQSSGNTIYF
d_gene: -; abundance: -; v_gene: TRBV6-1; j_gene: TRBJ2-3; CDR3nt: TGTGCCAGCAGTGCCCCCAGGTTAAGCACAGATACGCAGTATTTT; CDR3aa: CASSAPRLSTDTQYF
d_gene: -; abundance: -; v_gene: TRBV4-2; j_gene: TRBJ2-1; CDR3nt: TGTGCCAGCAGCCAAGGCTGGGATAATGAGCAGTTCTTC; CDR3aa: CASSQGWDNEQFF
d_gene: -; abundance: -; v_gene: TRBV27; j_gene: TRBJ2-1; CDR3nt: TGTGCCAGCAGTTTCCCTGGGGGCGGGAGTGACTACAATGAGCAGTTCTTC; CDR3aa: CASSFPGGGSDYNEQFF
d_gene: -; abundance: -; v_gene: TRBV9; j_gene: TRBJ1-3; CDR3nt: TGTGCCAGCAGCACTGGGGGCCGGAGCGCCATATATTTT; CDR3aa: CASSTGGRSAIYF
d_gene: -; abundance: -; v_gene: TRBV27; j_gene: TRBJ2-7; CDR3nt: TGTGCCAGCAGTCCCGGTGGAGAGCAGTACTTC; CDR3aa: CASSPGGEQYF
d_gene: TRBD2; abundance: -; v_gene: TRBV27; j_gene: TRBJ2-7; CDR3nt: TGTGCCAGCAGTCCCATAGCGGGAGTGCGCGAGCAGTACTTC; CDR3aa: CASSPIAGVREQYF
d_gene: -; abundance: -; v_gene: TRBV7-9; j_gene: TRBJ1-2; CDR3nt: TGTGCCAGCAGCTTTGGGGACTCGCTCCACTATGGCTACACCTTC; CDR3aa: CASSFGDSLHYGYTF
d_gene: -; abundance: -; v_gene: TRBV30; j_gene: TRBJ1-2; CDR3nt: TGTGCCTGGAGTGGCACTGGGGTCGGCTACACCTTC; CDR3aa: CAWSGTGVGYTF
d_gene: -; abundance: once; v_gene: TRBV7-9; j_gene: TRBJ2-1; CDR3nt: TGTGCCAGCAGCTTAGGTCCGGGAGTGAATGAGCAGTTCTTC; CDR3aa: CASSLGPGVNEQFF
d_gene: -; abundance: -; v_gene: TRBV10-1; j_gene: TRBJ2-4; CDR3nt: TGCGCCAGCAGTGAGGGCAGAGCCAAAAACATTCAGTACTTC; CDR3aa: CASSEGRAKNIQYF
d_gene: -; abundance: -; v_gene: TRBV27; j_gene: TRBJ1-1; CDR3nt: TGTGCCAGCAGACCCACCGGGGGGGAAGGGGACACTGAAGCTTTCTTT; CDR3aa: CASRPTGGEGDTEAFF
d_gene: -; abundance: once; v_gene: TRBV6-5; j_gene: TRBJ2-3; CDR3nt: TGTGCCAGCAGTCCCGGGACTCTATTCTTCTATTTT; CDR3aa: CASSPGTLFFYF
d_gene: -; abundance: -; v_gene: TRBV30; j_gene: TRBJ1-2; CDR3nt: TGTGCCTGGAGTGGGGACACTAACTATGGCTACACCTTC; CDR3aa: CAWSGDTNYGYTF
d_gene: TRBD2; abundance: -; v_gene: TRBV19; j_gene: TRBJ2-1; CDR3nt: TGTGCCAGCTCGGGTCTAGCGGGAGCTATTGAGCAGTTCTTC; CDR3aa: CASSGLAGAIEQFF
d_gene: -; abundance: -; v_gene: TRBV7-3; j_gene: TRBJ2-5; CDR3nt: TGTGCCAGCAGCCCCACTAACAGGGAGACGTACCAAGAGACCCAGTACTTC; CDR3aa: CASSPTNRETYQETQYF
d_gene: -; abundance: once; v_gene: TRBV29-1; j_gene: TRBJ1-2; CDR3nt: TGCAGCGTTGAAGATGGCCTATATGGCTACACCTTC; CDR3aa: CSVEDGLYGYTF
d_gene: -; abundance: once; v_gene: TRBV4-3; j_gene: TRBJ2-5; CDR3nt: TGCGCCAGCAGCCAAGAATGGGGGGGTTTACAGGGACAAGAGACCCAGTACTTC; CDR3aa: CASSQEWGGLQGQETQYF